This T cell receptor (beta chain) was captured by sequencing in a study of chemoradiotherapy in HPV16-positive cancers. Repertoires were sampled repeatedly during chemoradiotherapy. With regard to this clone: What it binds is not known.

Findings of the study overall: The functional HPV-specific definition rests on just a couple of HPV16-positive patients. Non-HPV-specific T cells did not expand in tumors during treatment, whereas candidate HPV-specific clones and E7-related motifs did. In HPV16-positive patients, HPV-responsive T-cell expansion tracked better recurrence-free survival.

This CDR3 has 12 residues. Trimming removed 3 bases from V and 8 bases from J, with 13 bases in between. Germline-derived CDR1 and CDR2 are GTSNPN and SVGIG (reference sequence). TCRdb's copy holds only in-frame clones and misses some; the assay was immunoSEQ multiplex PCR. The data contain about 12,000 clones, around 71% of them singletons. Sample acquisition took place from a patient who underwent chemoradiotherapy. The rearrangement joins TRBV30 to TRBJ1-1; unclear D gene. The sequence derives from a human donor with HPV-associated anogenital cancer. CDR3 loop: CAWSYLGGEAFF. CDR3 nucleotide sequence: TGTGCCTGGAGCTATCTGGGTGGAGAAGCTTTCTTT.